This TCR beta chain was found in a study of T cell responses to AZD1222 COVID-19 vaccine. Looking at the study overall: Doses given second, at about 4 or about 12 weeks, were pooled. Regarding the study as a whole: AZD1222 recipients seropositive at baseline numbered only 5 to 7. Of spike-specific TCRs, nearly half reportedly target regions left unmutated in variants. Females outnumbered males among donors, who were mostly white British; clonal diversity was possibly underestimated.

Points on this clone: The antigen is unknown.

Repertoires were generated with immunoSEQ multiplex PCR, while TCRdb's copy carries only in-frame clones and drops some. The top ten hold about 5.3% of the sample, which has some 150,000 clones, around 91% seen once. The material sequenced was peripheral blood, taken on day 0 of AZD1222 vaccination. The source of this sequence is an adult in good health.

The CDR3 protein is CASSYQKNIQYF. The CDR3 bases are TGTGCCAGCAGTTATCAGAAAAACATTCAGTACTTC. The chain recombines TRBV6-2 or TRBV6-3 with TRBJ2-4, with D uncertain. The length of the CDR3 is 12 residues. Germline values: CDR1 MNHEY, CDR2 SVGEGT. The ends were cut back, 3 bases at V and 4 bases at J, with 4 bases in the middle.